The rows below give T cell receptor beta chains drawn from one sample of a study of shared clonotypes between healthy human individuals. Only in-frame clones appear in the TCRdb table, and some are missing; sequencing was by immunoSEQ multiplex PCR. The sample comprises around 640,000 clones, about 95% of which are singletons, and 0.11% rests with the top ten. Specimen: naive CD8+ T cells sorted from blood. These receptors were taken from a woman aged 25-40 years in good health. The CDR3 runs from the conserved cysteine through the conserved F or W. A D gene is named only where the DNA matches it firmly. Clone size, where shown, is once, few, many, or a class for clones that have expanded.

TRBV27	NA	TRBJ2-7	NA	CASSFVGAAYEQYF	TGTGCCAGCAGTTTCGTCGGGGCCGCCTACGAGCAGTACTTC
TRBV11-2	NA	TRBJ2-7	once	CASSLPLWEQYF	TGTGCCAGCAGCTTGCCCCTGTGGGAGCAGTACTTC
TRBV4-1	NA	TRBJ2-3	NA	CASSQDGGRPVGDTQYF	TGCGCCAGCAGCCAAGACGGGGGGCGCCCCGTGGGAGATACGCAGTATTTT
TRBV28	TRBD2	TRBJ2-3	NA	CASSFLGATGGSPDTQYF	TGTGCCAGCAGTTTCCTGGGAGCCACGGGAGGATCCCCAGATACGCAGTATTTT
TRBV7-8	NA	TRBJ2-3	once	CASSLSRADTQYF	TGTGCCAGCAGCTTGTCCAGGGCAGATACGCAGTATTTT
TRBV5-1	NA	TRBJ2-3	NA	CASSKGRTDTQYF	TGCGCCAGCAGTAAGGGGCGCACAGATACGCAGTATTTT
TRBV5-4	TRBD1	TRBJ1-3	NA	CASSWEKTGSGNTIYF	TGTGCCAGCAGCTGGGAGAAGACAGGGTCTGGAAACACCATATATTTT
TRBV5-6	NA	TRBJ2-7	NA	CASSLLLRQSYEQYF	TGTGCCAGCAGCTTGCTCTTGAGACAGTCCTACGAGCAGTACTTC
TRBV4-1	TRBD1	TRBJ1-1	NA	CASSQAPGQANTEAFF	TGCGCCAGCAGCCAAGCCCCGGGACAGGCGAACACTGAAGCTTTCTTT
TRBV19	NA	TRBJ1-5	NA	CASTPGHAEDQPQHF	TGTGCCAGTACCCCGGGACACGCCGAGGATCAGCCCCAGCATTTT
TRBV28	NA	TRBJ1-2	NA	CASRRTTGYGYTF	TGTGCCAGCAGACGTACGACAGGCTATGGCTACACCTTC
TRBV9	TRBD2	TRBJ2-7	once	CASSVMTSGSGSNRVITYEQYF	TGTGCCAGCAGCGTCATGACTAGCGGGAGTGGGTCTAATCGAGTAATTACTTACGAGCAGTACTTC
TRBV5-1	NA	TRBJ2-3	NA	CASSTSTDTQYF	TGCGCCAGCTCGACGAGCACAGATACGCAGTATTTT
TRBV29-1	NA	TRBJ2-3	NA	CSVETARDIDTQYF	TGCAGCGTGGAGACCGCCAGGGACATAGATACGCAGTATTTT
TRBV6-6	NA	TRBJ1-2	NA	CASSYEGGGDYYGYTF	TGTGCCAGCAGTTACGAGGGGGGAGGGGACTACTATGGCTACACCTTC
TRBV7-9	NA	TRBJ1-1	NA	CASSWNTEAFF	TGTGCCAGCAGCTGGAACACTGAAGCTTTCTTT
TRBV6-6	NA	TRBJ2-5	NA	CASSYSAQETQYF	TGTGCCAGCAGTTACTCCGCCCAAGAGACCCAGTACTTC
TRBV29-1	NA	TRBJ1-1	NA	CSVRRQGRREAFF	TGCAGCGTTCGGCGGCAGGGGAGGAGGGAAGCTTTCTTT
TRBV2	NA	TRBJ1-2	NA	CASSEPSYGYTF	TGTGCCAGCAGTGAACCAAGCTATGGCTACACCTTC
TRBV28	TRBD2	TRBJ2-3	once	CASSTTSGSDTQYF	TGTGCCAGCAGTACGACTAGCGGGAGTGATACGCAGTATTTT
TRBV10-3	TRBD2	TRBJ2-7	NA	CAISENWREVDEQYF	TGTGCCATCAGTGAAAACTGGCGGGAGGTCGACGAGCAGTACTTC
TRBV18	TRBD1	TRBJ1-2	NA	CASSPSNRDRGPRNYGYTF	TGTGCCAGCTCACCATCGAACCGGGACAGGGGGCCGCGTAACTATGGCTACACCTTC
TRBV5-6	NA	TRBJ1-1	NA	CASSLMGAAEAFF	TGTGCCAGCAGCTTGATGGGGGCGGCTGAAGCTTTCTTT
TRBV6-6	TRBD1	TRBJ1-4	NA	CASSYDRTGKGFF	TGTGCCAGCAGTTACGACAGGACAGGGAAGGGGTTTTTT
TRBV20-1	NA	TRBJ2-1	NA	CSARFYNEQFF	TGCAGTGCTAGATTCTACAATGAGCAGTTCTTC
TRBV9	NA	TRBJ2-5	NA	CASSNAETQYF	TGTGCCAGCAGCAACGCGGAGACCCAGTACTTC
TRBV19	NA	TRBJ1-5	NA	CASSISYSNQPQHF	TGTGCCAGTAGTATCTCGTATAGCAATCAGCCCCAGCATTTT
TRBV14	TRBD2	TRBJ2-1	NA	CASSQDFLAGGFYNEQFF	TGTGCCAGCAGCCAAGATTTCCTAGCGGGAGGCTTCTACAATGAGCAGTTCTTC
TRBV10-1	NA	TRBJ1-5	NA	CASTGGKEEQPQHF	TGCGCCAGCACCGGGGGTAAGGAGGAACAGCCCCAGCATTTT
TRBV29-1	TRBD2	TRBJ2-3	NA	CSGLGGRLAWSDTQYF	TGCAGCGGATTGGGGGGACGACTAGCTTGGTCAGATACGCAGTATTTT
TRBV19	TRBD2	TRBJ2-1	NA	CASRPGLGPYNEQFF	TGTGCCAGTAGGCCGGGACTAGGCCCCTACAATGAGCAGTTCTTC
TRBV5-4	NA	TRBJ1-3	NA	CASSSLGYPLGGNTIYF	TGTGCCAGCAGTTCCCTAGGTTACCCCCTTGGTGGAAACACCATATATTTT
TRBV20-1	NA	TRBJ2-7	NA	CSATEYEQYF	TGCAGTGCCACAGAGTACGAGCAGTACTTC
TRBV7-9	TRBD2	TRBJ2-5	NA	CASSLARARGRALETQYF	TGTGCCAGCAGCTTAGCGAGGGCTCGCGGGAGGGCCTTGGAGACCCAGTACTTC
TRBV19	NA	TRBJ1-5	NA	CASSRGLYRDEPQHF	TGTGCCAGTAGTAGGGGGTTATACAGGGATGAACCCCAGCATTTT
TRBV27	TRBD1	TRBJ1-4	once	CASRTGEKLFF	TGTGCCAGCAGGACAGGGGAAAAACTGTTTTTT
TRBV2	NA	TRBJ2-3	NA	CASSSDLSPGTQYF	TGTGCCAGCAGTTCAGATCTATCACCTGGTACGCAGTATTTT
TRBV6-1	NA	TRBJ2-7	NA	CASSEGRDFNHEQYF	TGTGCCAGCAGTGAGGGCAGGGACTTTAACCACGAGCAGTACTTC
TRBV27	TRBD2	TRBJ2-1	NA	CASSGLGDPREQFF	TGTGCCAGCAGCGGACTAGGAGACCCTCGGGAGCAGTTCTTC
TRBV6-5	TRBD2	TRBJ2-5	NA	CASSYSQGLKETQYF	TGTGCCAGCAGTTACAGTCAGGGACTAAAAGAGACCCAGTACTTC
TRBV28	NA	TRBJ1-2	NA	CASIRYNGGGYTF	TGTGCCAGCATAAGGTATAACGGCGGGGGCTACACCTTC
TRBV27	NA	TRBJ1-4	NA	CASSQTERNEKLFF	TGTGCCAGCAGTCAGACAGAGAGGAATGAAAAACTGTTTTTT